These T cell receptor beta chains were read from a single sample in a study of shared clonotypes between healthy human individuals. The assay was immunoSEQ multiplex PCR, and TCRdb's table has in-frame clones only and misses some. The table has about 980,000 clones, approximately 80% seen once; the top ten hold around 1.5%. The sequenced sample was memory CD4+ T cells sorted from blood. The origin of the receptors is a man aged 18 to 29 in good health. Each CDR3 is given with its conserved first and last residue.

J	V	CDR3
TRBJ2-5	TRBV11-3	CASSLGDRGQETQYF
TRBJ2-7	TRBV10-3	CAISESSGTTEQYF
TRBJ2-1	TRBV25-1	CASSESRSPLWDEQFF
TRBJ2-2	TRBV2	CASSVVGTGELFF
TRBJ2-3	TRBV7-8	CASSQDLGGTDTQYF
TRBJ2-5	TRBV14	CASSQARRETQYF
TRBJ2-5	TRBV30	CAWSKDRAWETQYF
TRBJ1-1	TRBV18	CASSRQGNTEAFF
TRBJ2-5	TRBV5-1	CASKVGGYQETQYF
TRBJ1-2	TRBV18	CASSAQGADYGYTF
TRBJ2-2	TRBV2	CASSLDHGGELFF
TRBJ2-3	TRBV10-3	CAISGGQVRTDTQYF
TRBJ1-4	TRBV30	CAWRGPGSNEKLFF
TRBJ2-2	TRBV6-1	CASSVNSAGPGELFF
TRBJ2-1	TRBV5-1	CASSPLGPYYNEQFF
TRBJ1-2	TRBV5-5	CASSPGTSYGYTF
TRBJ1-5	TRBV19	CASSIFPGQGFFGNQPQHF
TRBJ1-4	TRBV30	CAWDRGGEKLFF
TRBJ1-2	TRBV19	CASSTRQGVYGYTF
TRBJ1-6	TRBV6-5	CASSAQGLNSPLHF
TRBJ1-3	TRBV2	CASSQGLSGNTIYF
TRBJ2-2	TRBV9	CASSVTSGSNTGELFF
TRBJ2-2	TRBV19	CASNEGTGRTGVDTGELFF
TRBJ2-3	TRBV30	CACGTTDTQYF
TRBJ1-3	TRBV19	CASSTPSVSGNTIYF
TRBJ1-1	TRBV11-2	CASSLDPGLLTEAFF
TRBJ2-7	TRBV10-3	CAISEGQDYEQYF
TRBJ1-1	TRBV4-2	CASSQGIGEKSEAFF
TRBJ1-3	TRBV4-3	CASSHGRVNSGNTIYF
TRBJ2-7	TRBV10-3	CATGGLAGAEQYF
TRBJ2-3	TRBV7-8	CASSTPLAGGPDTQYF
TRBJ2-5	TRBV29-1	CSVEENQNLGVYF
TRBJ2-7	TRBV10-2	CASSGAGQDSSYEQYF
TRBJ2-7	TRBV6-6	CASSYSPDREYEQYF
TRBJ2-7	TRBV6-5	CASSSNRGPYEQYF
TRBJ2-7	TRBV9	CASSVALLAEPYEQYF
TRBJ1-1	TRBV10-3	CAIMPQMNTEAFF
TRBJ2-7	TRBV6-5	CASSRLVPLTEQYF
TRBJ2-7	TRBV10-3	CAISESWGQGYEQYF
TRBJ1-3	TRBV6-5	CASRDGSGNTIYF
TRBJ1-1	TRBV19	CASSPHRDRSTEAFF
TRBJ2-1	TRBV7-2	CASSPTLQEQFF
TRBJ2-1	TRBV30	CAWSVGRYNEQFF
TRBJ1-2	TRBV29-1	CSVEGGRVANYGYTF
TRBJ1-2	TRBV28	CASSLVGQGGFGYTF